The source of this T cell receptor beta chain is a study of blood T cell repertoires in COVID-19. Study details: The United States, Italy and Spain provided the acute and convalescent COVID-19 samples. PBMCs, B-cell-depleted T cells, or T cells were the source of the cDNA or gDNA that made up the material.

Clones were sequenced by immunoSEQ multiplex PCR, and TCRdb holds only the in-frame ones, with some missing. The table has some 140,000 clones, 65% to 90% seen once. Germline V lookup: CDR1 ENHRY, CDR2 SYGVKD. The CDR3 spans 14 residues. V lost 3 bases and J lost 0, with 8 bases in between. The sample taken for sequencing was peripheral blood. This chain links TRBV10-3 with TRBJ1-1; D is unclear. The TCR was taken from a woman aged 55-70 years with active or convalescent COVID-19. The CDR3 bases are TGTGCCATCAGTGATCAGGAACTGAACACTGAAGCTTTCTTT. It specifies CAISDQELNTEAFF.